This T cell receptor (beta chain) was retrieved from a study of shared clonotypes between healthy human individuals. The study, taken as a whole, reports: In the sorted subsets, rarefaction showed sequencing was incomplete despite large depth. Lower generation probabilities were found for non-shared clonotypes than for those shared by all four donors.

Profiled with immunoSEQ multiplex PCR; TCRdb holds only in-frame clones, not every one. The repertoire holds over 850,000 clones, with about four fifths as singletons. The CD4+ fraction was divided into a CD45RA+ naive subset and a CD45RA-negative memory subset. As concerns this clone: Antigen specificity is unknown.

Germline CDR1 is SGHRS and CDR2 is YFSETQ. Trimming took 4 bases from V and 7 from J; bases not matched to a gene: 10. CDR3 size: 15 residues. The sequencing input was memory CD4+ T cells from PBMCs. Subset indicated: CD45RA-negative fraction. V is TRBV5-1 and J is TRBJ1-2; the match to TRBD1 covers 10 bases. The receptor's source is a man aged 18 to 30 in good health. Some clones in this sample may be carry-over from other donors' samples. DNA of the CDR3: TGCGCCAGCAGCGGAGGAGACAGGGGGCTTTCTGGCTACACCTTC. Translated, it gives CASSGGDRGLSGYTF.